In this sample, the clone carrying this T cell receptor beta chain turned up a few times. Antigen specificity is unknown. This entry is derived from a study of vaccination and CD4 T cells after COVID-19. Across the study: Control wells got either CEFX epitopes, HIV-1 Nef peptides, or no peptide at all. Overall study findings and caveats: Convalescent patient numbers were relatively low, with no early post-infection timepoints. It was observed that, in convalescent patients, a median roughly 85% of reactive clones arose only post-vaccination.

The Oncomine TCR Beta short-read assay sequenced DNA from cultured CD4+ T cells. TCRdb re-analysed the PCR reads in MiXCR, keeping a single row per CDR3 protein. The sample has about 22,000 distinct CDR3 sequences, over 25% seen once; the top ten hold over 10%. Treatment here: roughly 11-day PBMC culture with coronavirus spike peptide pools or control peptides (ViraFEST assay). Following expansion of antigen-specific T cells with peptide pools, ViraFEST then sequenced TCRs. This CDR3 spans 16 amino acids. Germline lookup yields CDR1 SGHVS and CDR2 FNYEAQ. V lost 1 base and J lost 1, with 13 bases in between.

The material sequenced was cultured CD4+ T cells from blood. This TCR came from a human donor with COVID-19. This chain uses TRBV7-6 with TRBJ2-5; D may match TRBD1 or TRBD2 (5 bases each). CDR3 DNA: TGTGCCAGCAGCTTAGAGGGACCCACAACCCAAGAGACCCAGTACTTC. Residues: CASSLEGPTTQETQYF.